This T cell receptor beta chain was obtained from a study of T cell changes during pregnancy in multiple sclerosis. The repertoire was sequenced with immunoSEQ multiplex PCR; TCRdb's copy has only in-frame clones and lacks some. The sample holds just under 65,000 clones, over 95% seen once. The germline gives CDR1 SGHAT, CDR2 FQNNGV. V gave up 4 bases and J gave up 10 bases; unmatched junction bases: 13. This CDR3 comprises 16 residues. This sample comprised CD8+ T cells from peripheral blood mononuclear cells, obtained after pregnancy. This chain links TRBV11-2 with TRBJ2-1; 10 positions agree with TRBD2. This receptor was taken from a female donor with multiple sclerosis, enrolled in a pregnancy study. The chain's CDR3 is CASSSPAGGPLLEQFF. CDR3 bases: TGTGCCAGCAGCTCACCAGCGGGAGGGCCTCTATTAGAGCAGTTCTTC. Variable domain in full (rest from reference TRBV11-2 and TRBJ2-1): EAGVAQSPRYKIIEKRQSVAFWCNPISGHATLYWYQQILGQGPKLLIQFQNNGVVDDSQLPKDRFSAERLKGVDSTLKIQPAKLEDSAVYLCASSSPAGGPLLEQFFGPGTRLTVL.